One T cell receptor beta chain is described in this entry. Its cognate antigen has yet to be identified. Qualities for individual bases were not recorded, and no much larger clone is one base off. This record comes from a study of T cells in tuberculosis (dated by TCRdb to about 2018). Context from the whole study: The study combined CD1B tetramers and high-throughput TCR immunosequencing to characterize T cells specific for the mycobacterial lipid antigen glucose monomycolate (GMM). A South African clinical cohort compared IGRA-negative adolescents, IGRA-positive adolescents with latent tuberculosis and adults with active tuberculosis, more than 9 per group.

The immunoSEQ multiplex PCR assay was used to generate TCR libraries, with TCR-beta and/or TCR-alpha/delta assays applied to each sample. The amplified TCR libraries were sequenced on the Illumina high-throughput platform. As for the authors' bioinformatics: Clustering and dimensionality reduction were performed using pairwise TCRdist distances among GMM-specific receptors from ex vivo sorted or in vitro expanded T cells. The score assigned to each clinical repertoire was mean NN-distance, meaning the average TCRdist to the nearest 10% of tetramer-positive reference sequences. To compute GEM TCR motif frequency, the fraction of unique TCRs matching known GEM sequences by V/J usage and CDR3 length was calculated. Active tuberculosis was classified by linear discriminant analysis with leave-one-out cross-validation, implemented in scikit-learn. Imported from immuneACCESS, the table was reduced by TCRdb to in-frame sequences with V and J called. These copies leave out some clones; in studies compared against another copy, an unresolved V gene accounts for under half, and the cause of the remainder is not known. V, J and clone size are those of that table, while D and trimming were read from the DNA. For this sample the table gives under 40,000 clones, of which approximately 93% were detected only once. 7.5% to 9.5% of the sample is held by the ten biggest clonotypes.

From the cysteine through the phenylalanine, the CDR3 covers 12 amino acids. Only the CDR3 part of the read is kept: 36 bases, read in frame from the first base. CDR1 and CDR2, looked up from the germline V gene, are KGHSH and LQKENI. V is reduced by 6 bases and J by 11 bases, leaving a spacing of 14 bases between them. At study entry, a tuberculin skin test and the QuantiFERON-TB GOLD In-Tube IGRA were used to screen adolescents for latent tuberculosis infection. Immunosequencing was performed on unsorted cryopreserved PBMC and covered approximately 100,000 T cells per clinical donor on average. Eleven high schools in the Worcester region of the Western Cape, South Africa, served as enrollment sites for adolescents aged 12 to 18 years. Around ten M. tuberculosis-infected adolescents and some ten uninfected adolescents, matched for age and sex, were selected. PBMC from adolescents were isolated by density centrifugation from freshly drawn heparinized blood and then cryopreserved.

What the study reported, not specific to this receptor: Smaller mean NN-distances to GMM-specific TCRs were observed in active tuberculosis TCR-alpha repertoires than in IGRA-negative controls, suggesting clonal expansion of GMM-specific TCRs. With the diverse GMM-specific repertoire as input, a classifier achieved approximately 90% accuracy (AUROC about 0.93), whereas GEM motif frequencies as input gave 60% to 70% accuracy. Clinical samples were selected based on the availability of cryopreserved specimens, with adults included as active tuberculosis cases and adolescents included as controls. The smaller NN-distances were partly driven by shorter CDR3-alpha lengths in active tuberculosis patients, and the difference for TCR-beta did not reach statistical significance.

The receptor comes from a donor aged 10 to 29 with latent tuberculosis or without tuberculosis infection. The chain employs TRBV18 and TRBJ1-5; a tentative D match to TRBD1 spans 5 bases. The specimen sequenced was PBMCs. For the CDR3, the sequence is CASSARGGAQHF. The DNA reads as follows: TGTGCCAGCTCGGCGAGGGGAGGAGCCCAGCATTTT.